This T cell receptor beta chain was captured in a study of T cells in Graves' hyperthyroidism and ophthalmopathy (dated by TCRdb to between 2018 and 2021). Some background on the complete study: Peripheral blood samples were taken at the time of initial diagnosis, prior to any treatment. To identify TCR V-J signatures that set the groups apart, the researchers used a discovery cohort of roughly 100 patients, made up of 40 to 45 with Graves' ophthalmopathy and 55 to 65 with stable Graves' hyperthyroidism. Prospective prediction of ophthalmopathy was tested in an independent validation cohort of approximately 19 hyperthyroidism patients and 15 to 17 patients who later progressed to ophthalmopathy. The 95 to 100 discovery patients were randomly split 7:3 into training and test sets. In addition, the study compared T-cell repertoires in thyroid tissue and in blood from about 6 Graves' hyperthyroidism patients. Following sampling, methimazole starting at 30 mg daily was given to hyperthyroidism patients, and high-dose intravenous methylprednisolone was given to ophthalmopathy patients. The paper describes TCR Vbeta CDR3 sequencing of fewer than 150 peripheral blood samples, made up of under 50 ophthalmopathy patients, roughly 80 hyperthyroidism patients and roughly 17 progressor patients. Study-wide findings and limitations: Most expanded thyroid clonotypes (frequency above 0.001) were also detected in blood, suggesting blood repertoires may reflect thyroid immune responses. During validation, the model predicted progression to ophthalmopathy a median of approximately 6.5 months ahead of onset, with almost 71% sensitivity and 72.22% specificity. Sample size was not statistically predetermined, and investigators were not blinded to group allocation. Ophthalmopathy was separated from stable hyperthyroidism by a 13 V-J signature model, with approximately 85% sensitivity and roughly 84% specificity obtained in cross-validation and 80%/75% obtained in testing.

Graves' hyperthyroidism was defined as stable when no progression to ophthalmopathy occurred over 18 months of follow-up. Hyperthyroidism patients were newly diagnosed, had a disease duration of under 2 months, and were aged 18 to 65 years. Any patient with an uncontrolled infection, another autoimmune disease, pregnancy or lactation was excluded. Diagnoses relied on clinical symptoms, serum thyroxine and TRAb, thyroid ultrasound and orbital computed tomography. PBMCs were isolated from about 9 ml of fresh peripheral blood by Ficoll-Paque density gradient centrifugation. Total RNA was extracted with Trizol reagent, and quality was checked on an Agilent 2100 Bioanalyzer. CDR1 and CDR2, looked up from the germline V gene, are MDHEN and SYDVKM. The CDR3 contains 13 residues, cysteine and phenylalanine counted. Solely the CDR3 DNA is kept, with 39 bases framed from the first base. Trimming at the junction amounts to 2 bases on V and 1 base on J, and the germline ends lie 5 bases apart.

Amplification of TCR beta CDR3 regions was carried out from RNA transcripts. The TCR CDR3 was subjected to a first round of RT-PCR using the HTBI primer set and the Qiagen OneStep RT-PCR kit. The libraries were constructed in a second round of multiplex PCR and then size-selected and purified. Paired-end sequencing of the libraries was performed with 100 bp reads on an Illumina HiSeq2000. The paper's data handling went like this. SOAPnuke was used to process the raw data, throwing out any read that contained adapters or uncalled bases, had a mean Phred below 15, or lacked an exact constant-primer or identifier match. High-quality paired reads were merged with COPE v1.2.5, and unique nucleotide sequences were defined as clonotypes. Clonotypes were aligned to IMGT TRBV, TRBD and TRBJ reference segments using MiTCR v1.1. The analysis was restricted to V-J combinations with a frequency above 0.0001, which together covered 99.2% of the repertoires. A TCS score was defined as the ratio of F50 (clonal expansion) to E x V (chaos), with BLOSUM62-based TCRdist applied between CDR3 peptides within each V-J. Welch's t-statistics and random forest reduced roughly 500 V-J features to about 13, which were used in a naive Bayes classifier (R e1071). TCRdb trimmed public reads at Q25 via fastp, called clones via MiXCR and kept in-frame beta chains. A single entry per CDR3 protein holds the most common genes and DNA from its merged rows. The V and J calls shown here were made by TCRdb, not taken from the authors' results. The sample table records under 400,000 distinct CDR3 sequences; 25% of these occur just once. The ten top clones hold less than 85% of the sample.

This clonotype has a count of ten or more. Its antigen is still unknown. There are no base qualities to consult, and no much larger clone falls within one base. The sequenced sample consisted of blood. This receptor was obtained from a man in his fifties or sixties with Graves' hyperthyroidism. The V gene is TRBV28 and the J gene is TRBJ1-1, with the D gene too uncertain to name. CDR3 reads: CASSLERNTEAFF. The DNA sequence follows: TGTGCCAGCAGTTTAGAGAGGAACACTGAAGCTTTCTTT.